The T cell receptor (beta chain) described here comes from a study of cytomegalovirus exposure and HLA in healthy donors. Primers for the PCR totalled 60 Vbeta and 13 Jbeta. Data came from immunoSEQ multiplex PCR; TCRdb stores just in-frame clones and leaves some out. The data hold approximately 100,000 clones, with roughly 82% observed a single time. Germline assignment: CDR1 MNHNS and CDR2 SASEGT. Trimming stripped 5 bases from V and 1 base from J, with 14 bases between. The CDR3 extends over 15 amino acids. The chain recombines TRBV6-1 with TRBJ1-1, with TRBD1 as a possible D gene (6 bases). This receptor was taken from a woman between 18 and 29 years old in good health and CMV-seronegative. Sequenced material: PBMCs. The CDR3 loop is CASSLVFRGNTEAFF. The DNA for the CDR3 is TGTGCCAGCAGTCTAGTTTTCAGGGGGAACACTGAAGCTTTCTTT.